The subject of this entry is one T cell receptor (beta chain). The data originate from a study of blood T cell repertoires in COVID-19. In the study overall: The United States, Italy and Spain provided the acute and convalescent COVID-19 samples. T cells, B-cell-depleted T cells, or PBMCs supplied cDNA or gDNA.

Germline-derived CDR1 and CDR2 are MNHNY and SVGAGI (reference sequence). The CDR3 extends over 14 amino acids. The V end lost 6 bases, the J end lost 6 bases, and 15 bases lay between the germline ends. Sequencing used immunoSEQ multiplex PCR; TCRdb keeps in-frame clones, though not all of them. The table shows just over 60,000 clones, with around 80% occurring only once. The chain carries TRBV6-6 and TRBJ1-5; D is possibly TRBD1 (6 bases). This TCR was sampled from a young man with COVID-19, enrolled during active disease. The sequencing sample was made of peripheral blood. The CDR3 DNA reads TGTGCCAGCAGCTCGGACAGATTCCTTCAGCCCCAGCATTTT. Amino acids: CASSSDRFLQPQHF.